The clone carrying this TCR beta chain was counted a few times. The antigen is not known. This sample was taken from a study of T-cell memory formation after mild COVID-19. Study outcomes and limitations: CD4/CD8 balance characterized clones contracting day 15 to 85, and CD4+ skew characterized later expanders. Largely, contracting CD4+ clones fell within CM and EM, and contracting CD8+ clones within EMRA.

TCRdb recomputed calls from the 5' RACE reads with MiXCR, one row per CDR3 protein. The sample holds a few hundred thousand distinct CDR3 sequences, over 15% seen once. Germline assignment: CDR1 MGHDK and CDR2 SYGVNS. This CDR3 has 12 amino acids. V usage is TRBV25-1 and J usage is TRBJ1-2; the D is unclear. The clonotype was recovered from a man aged 18 to 30 who had mild COVID-19 (a few samples of this study predate the infection). Cell type and time point are not known. Sequenced material: PBMCs or a T cell subset sorted from them (not recorded which). CDR3 loop: CASRSPNYGYTF. The CDR3 DNA reads as TGTGCTTCCCGCTCTCCTAACTATGGCTACACCTTC.